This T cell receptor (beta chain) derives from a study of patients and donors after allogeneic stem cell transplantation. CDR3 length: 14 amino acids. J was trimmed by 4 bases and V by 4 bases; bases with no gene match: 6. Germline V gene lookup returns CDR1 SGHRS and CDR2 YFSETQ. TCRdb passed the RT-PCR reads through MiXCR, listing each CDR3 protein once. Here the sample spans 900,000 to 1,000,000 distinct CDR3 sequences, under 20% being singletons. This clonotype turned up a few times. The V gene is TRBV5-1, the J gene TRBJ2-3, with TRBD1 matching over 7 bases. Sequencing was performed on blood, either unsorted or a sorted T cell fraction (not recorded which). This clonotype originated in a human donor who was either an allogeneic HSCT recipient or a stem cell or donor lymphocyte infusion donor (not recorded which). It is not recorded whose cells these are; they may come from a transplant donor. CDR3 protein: CASSAGQVSDTQYF. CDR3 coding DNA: TGCGCCAGCAGCGCCGGACAGGTATCAGATACGCAGTATTTT.